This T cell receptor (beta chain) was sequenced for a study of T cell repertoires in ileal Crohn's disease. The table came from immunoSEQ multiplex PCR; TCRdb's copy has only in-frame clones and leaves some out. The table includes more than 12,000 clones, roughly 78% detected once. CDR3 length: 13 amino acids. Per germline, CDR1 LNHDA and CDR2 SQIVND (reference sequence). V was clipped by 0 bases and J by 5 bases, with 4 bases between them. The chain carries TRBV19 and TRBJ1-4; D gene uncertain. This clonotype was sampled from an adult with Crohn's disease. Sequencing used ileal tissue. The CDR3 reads CASSIDGNEKLFF. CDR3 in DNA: TGTGCCAGTAGTATAGACGGGAATGAAAAACTGTTTTTT.